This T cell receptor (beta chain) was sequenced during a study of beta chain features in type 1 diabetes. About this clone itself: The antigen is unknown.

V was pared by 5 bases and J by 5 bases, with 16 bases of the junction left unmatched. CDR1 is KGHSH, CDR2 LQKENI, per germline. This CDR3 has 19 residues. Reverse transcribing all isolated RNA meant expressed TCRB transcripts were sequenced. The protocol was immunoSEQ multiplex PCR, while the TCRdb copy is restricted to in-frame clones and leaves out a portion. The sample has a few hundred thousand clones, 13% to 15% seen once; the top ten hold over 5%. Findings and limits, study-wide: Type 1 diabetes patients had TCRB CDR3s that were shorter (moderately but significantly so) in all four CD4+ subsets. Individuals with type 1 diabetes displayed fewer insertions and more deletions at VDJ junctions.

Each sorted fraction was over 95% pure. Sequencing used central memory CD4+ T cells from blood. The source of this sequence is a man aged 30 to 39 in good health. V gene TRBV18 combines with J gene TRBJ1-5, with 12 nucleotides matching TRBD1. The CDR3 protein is CASSSSRDRGRRIDQPQHF. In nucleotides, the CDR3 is TGTGCCAGCTCATCCTCCCGGGACAGGGGGCGCCGGATAGATCAGCCCCAGCATTTT.